The 10 T cell receptor beta chains below come from one sample, sequenced in a study of blood T cells in healthy people across ages. Then a second PCR, running roughly 6 to 12 cycles, was carried out with a sample-barcoded 5' primer and a J-beta primer mix. TCRdb independently ran MiXCR on the 5' RACE reads; one entry per CDR3 protein. This repertoire shows over a million distinct CDR3 sequences, around 45% found once; its top ten account for approximately 20%. The specimen sequenced was blood. The receptors here all came from a woman in her sixties in good health.

This clonotype was observed a few times. A junction boundary mismatches the germline segment, possibly from a read error. Here the CDR3 DNA reads TGTGCCAGCAGTTCCGGACTAGCGGACTTCACAGATACGCAGTATTTT. It specifies CASSSGLADFTDTQYF. V usage is TRBV5-1 and J usage is TRBJ2-3, with 10 nucleotides matching TRBD2. Germline values: CDR1 SGHRS, CDR2 YFSETQ. CDR3 length equals 16 residues.

This clonotype was recorded once. This chain links TRBV20-1 with TRBJ2-7; perhaps D is TRBD1 or TRBD2 (5 bases each). The CDR3 consists of 14 residues. V gave up 3 bases and J gave up 7 bases, with 19 bases separating them. Germline lookup yields CDR1 DFQATT and CDR2 SNEGSKA (reference sequence). CDR3 sequence (DNA): TGCAGTGCTAGGAGGGGACCCCATCCCAATGAGCAGTACTTC. Translation: CSARRGPHPNEQYF.

The V call is TRBV6-6, the J call TRBJ2-2, with 14 bases aligning to TRBD2. Germline assignment: CDR1 MNHNY and CDR2 SVGAGI (reference sequence). V shed 4 bases, J shed 5 bases, and the junction held 6 bases outside the gene matches. This CDR3 spans 17 amino acids. As DNA, the CDR3 is TGTGCCAGCAGTTCGCCGGGACTAGCGGGAGATACCGGGGAGCTGTTTTTT. It specifies CASSSPGLAGDTGELFF.

This clonotype was seen only a few times. The chain uses TRBV5-1 and TRBJ2-3, with D maybe TRBD2 (5 bases). Trimming cost V 4 bases and J 2 bases, with 11 bases left between them. The CDR3 contains 14 residues. The germline gives CDR1 SGHRS, CDR2 YFSETQ. CDR3 region: CASSARGNTDTQYF. In DNA form, the CDR3 reads TGCGCCAGCAGCGCTCGGGGAAACACAGATACGCAGTATTTT. Together with reference TRBV5-1 and TRBJ2-3, the CDR3 gives the full variable domain: KAGVTQTPRYLIKTRGQQVTLSCSPISGHRSVSWYQQTPGQGLQFLFEYFSETQRNKGNFPGRFSGRQFSNSRSEMNVSTLELGDSALYLCASSARGNTDTQYFGPGTRLTVL.

This clonotype appeared a few times. This chain joins TRBV12-3 or TRBV12-4 and TRBJ2-2, with 11 bases identical to TRBD2. This CDR3 has 15 amino acids. The ends lost 6 bases at V and 7 bases at J; junction bases unmatched: 7. CDR3 amino acids: CASRDSGRALGELFF. The CDR3 nucleotides are TGTGCCAGCAGAGATAGCGGGAGGGCCCTCGGGGAGCTGTTTTTT.

This chain connects TRBV2 to TRBJ2-7, with 10 positions matching TRBD2. This CDR3 is 15 amino acids long. After removal of 7 bases from V and 7 bases from J, the junction contained 13 bases not matched to a gene. The germline gives CDR1 SNHLY, CDR2 FYNNEI. The CDR3 DNA is TGTGCCAGCACCGAGCTAGCGGGAGCACCGGGTGAGCAGTACTTC. Residues: CASTELAGAPGEQYF. Full variable domain (rest looked up from reference TRBV2 and TRBJ2-7): EPEVTQTPSHQVTQMGQEVILRCVPISNHLYFYWYRQILGQKVEFLVSFYNNEISEKSEIFDDQFSVERPDGSNFTLKIRSTKLEDSAMYFCASTELAGAPGEQYFGPGTRLTVT.

This clonotype was observed a single time. A clone one base away is much larger, so this may be a read error. In nucleotides, the CDR3 is TGTGCCAGCTCACCAACAGGGGCAAATTACAATGAGCAGTACTTC. Protein sequence: CASSPTGANYNEQYF. The rearrangement uses TRBV18 and TRBJ2-5; 7 bases line up with TRBD1. Germline trimming cut 2 bases from V and 11 bases from J; bases unmatched to any gene: 14. This CDR3 is 15 amino acids long. Germline V CDR1 and CDR2: KGHSH, LQKENI.

Turning to this clonotype: A read error is possible here, since a much larger clone lies one base away. The CDR3 end shows no conserved phenylalanine or tryptophan, and so a read error is likely. The rearrangement joins TRBV28 to TRBJ2-5; 10 nucleotides match TRBD2. Trimming cost V 2 bases and J 4 bases; bases outside gene matches: 4. Looked up from germline, CDR1 is MDHEN and CDR2 is SYDVKM. The CDR3 is 15 amino acids. The CDR3: CASSLRAGGPETQYS. CDR3 nucleotide sequence: TGTGCCAGCAGTTTACGAGCGGGAGGGCCAGAGACCCAGTACTCC.

The rearrangement joins TRBV6-5 to TRBJ1-3, with 7 bases identical to TRBD1. After removal of 9 bases from V and 3 bases from J, the junction contained 8 bases not matched to a gene. The germline CDR1 and CDR2 sequences are MNHEY and SVGAGI. The CDR3 has 14 amino acids. CDR3 loop: CASRGGANGNTIYF. In DNA form, the CDR3 reads TGTGCCAGTCGAGGGGGCGCGAATGGAAACACCATATATTTT.

The V and J genes are TRBV9 and TRBJ2-3, with 8 bases aligning to TRBD2. In germline, CDR1 is SGDLS, CDR2 YYNGEE. J was trimmed by 3 bases and V by 3 bases; bases with no gene match: 6. The CDR3 is 15 residues long. CDR3 sequence (DNA): TGTGCCAGCAGCGCGGGGGGGGGAGCAACAGATACGCAGTATTTT. This encodes CASSAGGGATDTQYF.